This T cell receptor (beta chain) was retrieved from a study of T-cell reconstitution after alpha-beta-depleted transplantation in children. As for this clonotype: The antigen is not known.

A library of TCRbeta sequences, prepared with unique molecular identifiers, was generated. TCRdb processed the PCR reads anew with MiXCR; each CDR3 protein has one entry. The data show 500,000 to 650,000 distinct CDR3 sequences, roughly an eighth seen once. Findings and caveats of the study: After one year, T-cell counts and TCRbeta diversity mostly came from new T cells. Reportedly, only several hundred clones from non-depleted graft cells drove alpha-beta T-cell counts at about two months. Some patients showed high day-60 TCRbeta diversity, which derived from surviving recipient T cells and thymic progenitors.

The germline V gene encodes CDR1 LNHNV and CDR2 YYDKDF (reference sequence). This CDR3 has 16 residues. Trimming pared 0 bases from V and 4 bases from J, leaving 13 bases between. This chain joins TRBV15 and TRBJ2-1, with D possibly matching TRBD1 (5 bases). This receptor was identified in a female patient aged 2-10 years who had a stem cell transplant for aplastic anemia, so the T cells may come from the graft donor. The source material was PBMCs, mostly from graft donor cells, sampled 180 days after TCRalphabeta/CD19-depleted stem cell transplant. As DNA, the CDR3 is TGTGCCACCAGCAGAGATCGGTCAGGGCTTTACAATGAGCAGTTCTTC. This sequence encodes CATSRDRSGLYNEQFF.